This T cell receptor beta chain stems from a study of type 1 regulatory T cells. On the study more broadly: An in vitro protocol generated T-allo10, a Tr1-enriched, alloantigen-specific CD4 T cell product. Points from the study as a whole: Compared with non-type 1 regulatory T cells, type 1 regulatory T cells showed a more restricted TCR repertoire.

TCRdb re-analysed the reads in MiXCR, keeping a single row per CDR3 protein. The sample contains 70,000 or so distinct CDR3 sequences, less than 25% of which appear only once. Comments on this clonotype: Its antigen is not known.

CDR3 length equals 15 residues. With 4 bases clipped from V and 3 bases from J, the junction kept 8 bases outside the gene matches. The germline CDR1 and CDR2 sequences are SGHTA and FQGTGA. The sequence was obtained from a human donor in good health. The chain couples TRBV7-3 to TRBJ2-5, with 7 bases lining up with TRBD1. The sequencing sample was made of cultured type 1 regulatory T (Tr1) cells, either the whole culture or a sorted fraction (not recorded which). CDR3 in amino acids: CASSSLGTAKETQYF. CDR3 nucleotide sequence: TGTGCCAGCAGCTCCCTAGGGACAGCGAAAGAGACCCAGTACTTC.